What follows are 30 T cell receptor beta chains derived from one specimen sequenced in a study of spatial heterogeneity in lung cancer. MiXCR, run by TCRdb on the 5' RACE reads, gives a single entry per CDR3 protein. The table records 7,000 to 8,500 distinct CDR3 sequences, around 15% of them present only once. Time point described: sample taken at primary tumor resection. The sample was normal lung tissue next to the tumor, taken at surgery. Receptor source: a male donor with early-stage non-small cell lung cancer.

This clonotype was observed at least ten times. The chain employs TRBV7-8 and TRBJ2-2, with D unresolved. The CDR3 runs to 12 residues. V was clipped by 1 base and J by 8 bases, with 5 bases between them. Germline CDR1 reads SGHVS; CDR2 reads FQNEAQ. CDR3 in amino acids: CASSLVRGELFF. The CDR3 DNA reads TGTGCCAGCAGCTTAGTCCGAGGGGAGCTGTTTTTT.

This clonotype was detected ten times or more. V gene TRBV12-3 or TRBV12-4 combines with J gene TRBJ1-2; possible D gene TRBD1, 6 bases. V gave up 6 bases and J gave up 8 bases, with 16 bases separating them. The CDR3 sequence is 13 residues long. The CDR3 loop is CASSPDRFYGYTF. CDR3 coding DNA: TGTGCCAGCAGCCCTGACAGGTTTTACGGCTACACCTTC.

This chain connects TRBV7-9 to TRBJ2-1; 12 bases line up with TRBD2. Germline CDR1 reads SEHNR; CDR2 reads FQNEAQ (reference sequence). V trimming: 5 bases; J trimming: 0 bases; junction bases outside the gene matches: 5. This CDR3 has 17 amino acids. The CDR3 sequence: CASSTTSGGSSYNEQFF. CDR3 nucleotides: TGTGCCAGCAGCACCACTAGCGGGGGGTCCTCCTACAATGAGCAGTTCTTC. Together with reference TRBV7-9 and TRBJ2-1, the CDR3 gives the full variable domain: DTGVSQNPRHKITKRGQNVTFRCDPISEHNRLYWYRQTLGQGPEFLTYFQNEAQLEKSRLLSDRFSAERPKGSFSTLEIQRTEQGDSAMYLCASSTTSGGSSYNEQFFGPGTRLTVL.

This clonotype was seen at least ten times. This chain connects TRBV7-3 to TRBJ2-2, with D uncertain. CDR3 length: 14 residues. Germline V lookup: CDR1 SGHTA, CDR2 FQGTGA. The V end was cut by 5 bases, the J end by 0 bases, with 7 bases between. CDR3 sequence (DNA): TGTGCCAGCAGCCAACTATCGAACACCGGGGAGCTGTTTTTT. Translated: CASSQLSNTGELFF.

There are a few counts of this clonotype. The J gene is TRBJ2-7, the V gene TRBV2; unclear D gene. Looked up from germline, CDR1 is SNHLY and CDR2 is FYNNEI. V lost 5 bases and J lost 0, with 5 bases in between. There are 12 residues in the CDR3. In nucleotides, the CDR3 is TGTGCCAGCAGTAAGAGCTCCTACGAGCAGTACTTC. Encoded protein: CASSKSSYEQYF. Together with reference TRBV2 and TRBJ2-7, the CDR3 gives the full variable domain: EPEVTQTPSHQVTQMGQEVILRCVPISNHLYFYWYRQILGQKVEFLVSFYNNEISEKSEIFDDQFSVERPDGSNFTLKIRSTKLEDSAMYFCASSKSSYEQYFGPGTRLTVT.

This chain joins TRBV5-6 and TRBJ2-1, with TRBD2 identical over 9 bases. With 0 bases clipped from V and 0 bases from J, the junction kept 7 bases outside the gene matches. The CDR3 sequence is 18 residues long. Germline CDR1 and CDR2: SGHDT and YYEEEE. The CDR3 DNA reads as TGTGCCAGCAGCTTGGGTAGCGGGGGCACACTCTCCTACAATGAGCAGTTCTTC. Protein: CASSLGSGGTLSYNEQFF.

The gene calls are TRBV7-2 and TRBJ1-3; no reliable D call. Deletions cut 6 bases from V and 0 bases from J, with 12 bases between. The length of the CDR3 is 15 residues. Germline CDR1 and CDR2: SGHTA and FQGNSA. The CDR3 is CASSLSTASGNTIYF. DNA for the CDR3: TGTGCCAGCAGTTTATCCACAGCCTCTGGAAACACCATATATTTT.

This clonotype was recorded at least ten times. The CDR3 loop reads CSASRDGIYGYTF. The CDR3 bases are TGCAGTGCTAGCCGGGACGGTATCTATGGCTACACCTTC. V and J are TRBV20-1 and TRBJ1-2, with TRBD1 as a possible D gene (5 bases). Between the trimmed V and J ends, which lost 3 bases and 4 bases, there was a span of 12 bases. The length of the CDR3 is 13 residues. Germline values: CDR1 DFQATT, CDR2 SNEGSKA (reference sequence).

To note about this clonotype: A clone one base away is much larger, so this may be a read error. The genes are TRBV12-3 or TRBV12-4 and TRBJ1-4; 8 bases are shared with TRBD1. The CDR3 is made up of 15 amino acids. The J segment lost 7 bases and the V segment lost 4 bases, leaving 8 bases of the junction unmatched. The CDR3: CASSSGQGGAEKLFF. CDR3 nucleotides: TGTGCCAGCAGTTCCGGACAGGGAGGAGCTGAAAAACTGTTTTTT.

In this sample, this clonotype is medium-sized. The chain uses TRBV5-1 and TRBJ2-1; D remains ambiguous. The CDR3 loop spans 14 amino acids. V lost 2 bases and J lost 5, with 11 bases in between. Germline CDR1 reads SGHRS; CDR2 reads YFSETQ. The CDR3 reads CASSFNTVNNEQFF. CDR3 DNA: TGCGCCAGCAGCTTTAACACCGTTAACAATGAGCAGTTCTTC.

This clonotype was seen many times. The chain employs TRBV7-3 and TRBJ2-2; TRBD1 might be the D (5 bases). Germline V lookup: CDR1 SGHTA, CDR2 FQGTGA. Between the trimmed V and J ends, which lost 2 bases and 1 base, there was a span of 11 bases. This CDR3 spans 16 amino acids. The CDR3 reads CASSLGQPGNTGELFF. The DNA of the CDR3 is TGTGCCAGCAGCTTAGGACAACCTGGGAACACCGGGGAGCTGTTTTTT.

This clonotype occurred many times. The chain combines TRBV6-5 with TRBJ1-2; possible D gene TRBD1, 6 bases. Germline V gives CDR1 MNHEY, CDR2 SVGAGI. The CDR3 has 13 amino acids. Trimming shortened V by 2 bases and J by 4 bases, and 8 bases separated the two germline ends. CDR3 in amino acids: CASSYQDSYGYTF. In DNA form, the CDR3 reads TGTGCCAGCAGTTACCAGGACAGCTATGGCTACACCTTC.

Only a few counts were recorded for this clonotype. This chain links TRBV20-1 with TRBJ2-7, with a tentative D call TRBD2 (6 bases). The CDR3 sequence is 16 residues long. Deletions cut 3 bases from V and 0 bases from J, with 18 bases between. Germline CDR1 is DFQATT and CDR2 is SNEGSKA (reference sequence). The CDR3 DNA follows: TGCAGTGCTAGTTCAGCGGGTTCTAAGAGCTCCTACGAGCAGTACTTC. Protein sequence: CSASSAGSKSSYEQYF.

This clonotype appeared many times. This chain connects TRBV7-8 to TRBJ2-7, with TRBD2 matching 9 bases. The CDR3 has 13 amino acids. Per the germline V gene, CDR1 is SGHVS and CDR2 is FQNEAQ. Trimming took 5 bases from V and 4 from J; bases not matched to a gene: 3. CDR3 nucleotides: TGTGCCAGCAGCCCGACTAGCGGTTACGAGCAGTACTTC. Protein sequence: CASSPTSGYEQYF.

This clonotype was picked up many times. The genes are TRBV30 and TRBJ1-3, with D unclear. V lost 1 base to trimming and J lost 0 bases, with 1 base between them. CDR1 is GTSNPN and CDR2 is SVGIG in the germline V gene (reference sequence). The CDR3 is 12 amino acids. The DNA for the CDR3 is TGTGCCTGGAGTGGCTCTGGAAACACCATATATTTT. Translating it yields CAWSGSGNTIYF.

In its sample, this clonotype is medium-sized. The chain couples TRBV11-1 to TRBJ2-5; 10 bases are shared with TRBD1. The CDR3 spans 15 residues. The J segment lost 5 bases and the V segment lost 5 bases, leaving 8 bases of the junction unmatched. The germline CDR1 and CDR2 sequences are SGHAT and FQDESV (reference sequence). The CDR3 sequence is CASSPRQGARETQYF. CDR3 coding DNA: TGTGCCAGCAGCCCAAGACAGGGGGCGAGGGAGACCCAGTACTTC.

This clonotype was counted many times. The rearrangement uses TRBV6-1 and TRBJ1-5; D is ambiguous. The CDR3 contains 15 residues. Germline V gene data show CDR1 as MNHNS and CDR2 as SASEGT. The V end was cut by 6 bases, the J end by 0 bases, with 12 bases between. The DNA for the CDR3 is TGTGCCAGCAGACCGTCCGGGGATAGCAATCAGCCCCAGCATTTT. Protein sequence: CASRPSGDSNQPQHF.

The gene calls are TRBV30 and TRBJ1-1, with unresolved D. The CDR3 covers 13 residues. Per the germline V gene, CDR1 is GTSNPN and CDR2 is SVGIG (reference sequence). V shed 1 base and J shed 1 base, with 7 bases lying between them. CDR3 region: CAWSGGRNTEAFF. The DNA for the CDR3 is TGTGCCTGGAGTGGGGGTCGGAACACTGAAGCTTTCTTT. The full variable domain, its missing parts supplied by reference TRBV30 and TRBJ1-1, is SQTIHQWPATLVQPVGSPLSLECTVEGTSNPNLYWYRQAAGRGLQLLFYSVGIGQISSEVPQNLSASRPQDRQFILSSKKLLLSDSGFYLCAWSGGRNTEAFFGQGTRLTVV.

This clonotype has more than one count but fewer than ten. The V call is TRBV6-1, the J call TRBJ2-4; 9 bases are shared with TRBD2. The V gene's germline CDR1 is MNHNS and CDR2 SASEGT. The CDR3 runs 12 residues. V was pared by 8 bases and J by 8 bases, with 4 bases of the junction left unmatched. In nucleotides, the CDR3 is TGTGCCAGCGGCCTAGCGGGGCACATTCAGTACTTC. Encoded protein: CASGLAGHIQYF.

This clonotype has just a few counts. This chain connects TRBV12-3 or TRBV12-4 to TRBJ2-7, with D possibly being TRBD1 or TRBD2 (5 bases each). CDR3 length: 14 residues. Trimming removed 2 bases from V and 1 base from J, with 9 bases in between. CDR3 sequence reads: CASSLQGGSYEQYF. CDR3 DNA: TGTGCCAGCAGTTTACAGGGCGGGTCCTACGAGCAGTACTTC.

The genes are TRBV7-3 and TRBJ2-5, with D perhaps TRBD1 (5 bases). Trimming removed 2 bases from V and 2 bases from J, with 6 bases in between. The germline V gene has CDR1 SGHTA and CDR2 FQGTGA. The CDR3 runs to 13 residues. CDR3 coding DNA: TGTGCCAGCAGCTTAGACAGACAAGAGACCCAGTACTTC. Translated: CASSLDRQETQYF.

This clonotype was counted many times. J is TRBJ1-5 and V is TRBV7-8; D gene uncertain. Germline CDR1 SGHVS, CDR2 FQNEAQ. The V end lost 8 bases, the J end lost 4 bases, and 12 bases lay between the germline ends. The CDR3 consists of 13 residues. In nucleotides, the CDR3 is TGTGCCAGCGGGGTAGTAGGGAATCAGCCCCAGCATTTT. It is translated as CASGVVGNQPQHF.

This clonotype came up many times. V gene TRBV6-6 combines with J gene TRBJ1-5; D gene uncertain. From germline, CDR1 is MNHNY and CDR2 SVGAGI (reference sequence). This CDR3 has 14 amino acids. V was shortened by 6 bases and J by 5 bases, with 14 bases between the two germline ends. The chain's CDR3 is CASSGGRMDQPQHF. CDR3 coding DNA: TGTGCCAGCAGCGGTGGTCGCATGGATCAGCCCCAGCATTTT.

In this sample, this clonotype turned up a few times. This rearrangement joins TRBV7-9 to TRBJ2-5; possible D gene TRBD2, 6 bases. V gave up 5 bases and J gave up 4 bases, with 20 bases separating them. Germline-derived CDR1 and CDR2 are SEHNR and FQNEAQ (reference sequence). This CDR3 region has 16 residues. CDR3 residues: CASSPPAGQSRETQYF. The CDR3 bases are TGTGCCAGCAGCCCCCCGGCGGGGCAGAGCAGAGAGACCCAGTACTTC.

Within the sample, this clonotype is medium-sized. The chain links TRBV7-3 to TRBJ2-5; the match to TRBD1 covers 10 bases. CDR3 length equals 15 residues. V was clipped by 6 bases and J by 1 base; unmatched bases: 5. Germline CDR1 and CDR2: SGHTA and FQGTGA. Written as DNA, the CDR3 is TGTGCCAGCAGTATGGGGACAGGGGTCCAAGAGACCCAGTACTTC. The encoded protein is CASSMGTGVQETQYF.

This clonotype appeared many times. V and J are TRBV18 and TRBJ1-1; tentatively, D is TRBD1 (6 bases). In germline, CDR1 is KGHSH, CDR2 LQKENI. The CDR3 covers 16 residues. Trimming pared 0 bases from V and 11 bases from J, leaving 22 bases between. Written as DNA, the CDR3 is TGTGCCAGCTCACCACCGGGGGCAGGGAGGGCGACCGGCGCTTTCTTT. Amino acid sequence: CASSPPGAGRATGAFF. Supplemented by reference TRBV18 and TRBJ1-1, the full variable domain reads NAGVMQNPRHLVRRRGQEARLRCSPMKGHSHVYWYRQLPEEGLKFMVYLQKENIIDESGMPKERFSAEFPKEGPSILRIQQVVRGDSAAYFCASSPPGAGRATGAFFGQGTRLTVV.

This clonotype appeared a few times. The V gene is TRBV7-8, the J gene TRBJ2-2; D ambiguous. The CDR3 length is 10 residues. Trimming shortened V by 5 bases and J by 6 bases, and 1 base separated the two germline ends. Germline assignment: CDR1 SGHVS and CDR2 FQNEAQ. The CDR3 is CASSPGELFF. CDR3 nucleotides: TGTGCCAGCAGCCCCGGGGAGCTGTTTTTT.

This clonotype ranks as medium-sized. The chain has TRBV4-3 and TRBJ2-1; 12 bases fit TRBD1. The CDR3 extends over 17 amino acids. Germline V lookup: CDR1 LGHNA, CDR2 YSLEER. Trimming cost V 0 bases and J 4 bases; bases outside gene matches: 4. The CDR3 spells CASSQDRGQGAYNEQFF. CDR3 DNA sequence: TGCGCCAGCAGCCAAGATAGGGGACAGGGGGCGTACAATGAGCAGTTCTTC.

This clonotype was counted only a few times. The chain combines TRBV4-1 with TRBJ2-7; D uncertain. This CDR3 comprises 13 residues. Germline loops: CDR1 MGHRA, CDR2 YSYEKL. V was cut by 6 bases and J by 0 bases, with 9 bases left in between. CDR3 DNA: TGCGCCAGCAGTCCAGGCAGCTCCTACGAGCAGTACTTC. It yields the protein CASSPGSSYEQYF.

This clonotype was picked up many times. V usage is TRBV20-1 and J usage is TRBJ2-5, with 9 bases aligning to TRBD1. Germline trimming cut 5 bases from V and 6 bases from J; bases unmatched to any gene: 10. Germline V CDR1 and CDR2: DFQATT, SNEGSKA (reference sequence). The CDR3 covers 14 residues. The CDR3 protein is CSASEGQGSKTQYF. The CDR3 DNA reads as TGCAGTGCTTCTGAGGGACAGGGCTCGAAGACCCAGTACTTC.